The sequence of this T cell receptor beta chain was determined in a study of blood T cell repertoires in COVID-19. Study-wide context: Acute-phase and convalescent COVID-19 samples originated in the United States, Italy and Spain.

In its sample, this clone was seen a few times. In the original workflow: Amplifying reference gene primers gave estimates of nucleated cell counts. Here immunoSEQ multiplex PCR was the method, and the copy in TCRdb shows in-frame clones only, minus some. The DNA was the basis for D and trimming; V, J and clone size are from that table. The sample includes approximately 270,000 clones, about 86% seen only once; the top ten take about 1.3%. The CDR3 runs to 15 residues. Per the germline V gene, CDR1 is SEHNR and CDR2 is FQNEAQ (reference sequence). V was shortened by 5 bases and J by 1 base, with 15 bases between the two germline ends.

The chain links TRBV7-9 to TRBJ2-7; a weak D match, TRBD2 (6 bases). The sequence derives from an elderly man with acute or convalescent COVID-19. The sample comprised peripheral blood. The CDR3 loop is CASSHPSVRSYEQYF. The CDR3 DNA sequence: TGTGCCAGCAGCCACCCTAGCGTGAGGTCCTACGAGCAGTACTTC.